These 4 T cell receptor beta chains were sequenced from one sample in a study of siplizumab effects on memory and regulatory T cells. Profiled with immunoSEQ multiplex PCR; TCRdb holds only in-frame clones, not every one. The table records more than 95,000 clones, about 92% of them present only once. Sequencing was performed on CD4+ T cells sorted from blood. These receptors were obtained from a human donor in good health.

The chain couples TRBV15 to TRBJ2-1, with 16 bases fitting TRBD2. Germline V CDR1 and CDR2: LNHNV, YYDKDF (reference sequence). The CDR3 extends over 17 amino acids. The J segment lost 10 bases and the V segment lost 3 bases, leaving 9 bases of the junction unmatched. CDR3 amino acids: CATSSAGTSGGAWEQFF. In DNA form, the CDR3 reads TGTGCCACCAGCAGCGCCGGGACTAGCGGGGGGGCCTGGGAGCAGTTCTTC.

This clone was picked up a small number of times. This sequence joins TRBV19 and TRBJ2-1; no definite D call. Germline CDR1 LNHDA, CDR2 SQIVND (reference sequence). V lost 4 bases, J lost 4 bases, and 8 bases lay in between. This CDR3 has 13 residues. The CDR3 nucleotides are TGTGCCAGTAGTACGGAGATGTACAATGAGCAGTTCTTC. It specifies CASSTEMYNEQFF.

This chain connects TRBV30 to TRBJ1-6; maybe TRBD1 (5 bases). From germline, CDR1 is GTSNPN and CDR2 SVGIG (reference sequence). Between the trimmed V and J ends, which lost 0 bases and 7 bases, there was a span of 16 bases. This CDR3 spans 16 amino acids. The DNA of the CDR3 is TGTGCCTGGAGTGTACCGGGGGGGGAGGAAAATTCACCCCTCCACTTT. Translating it yields CAWSVPGGEENSPLHF.

The rearrangement uses TRBV4-3 and TRBJ1-1; 8 nucleotides agree with TRBD1. The CDR3 loop spans 15 amino acids. CDR1 is LGHNA and CDR2 is YSLEER in the germline V gene. With 4 bases clipped from V and 11 bases from J, the junction kept 15 bases outside the gene matches. CDR3 nucleotide sequence: TGCGCCAGCAGCCCGGGGACAGGTCTCCCCTTGGAGGCTTTCTTT. Translated: CASSPGTGLPLEAFF.